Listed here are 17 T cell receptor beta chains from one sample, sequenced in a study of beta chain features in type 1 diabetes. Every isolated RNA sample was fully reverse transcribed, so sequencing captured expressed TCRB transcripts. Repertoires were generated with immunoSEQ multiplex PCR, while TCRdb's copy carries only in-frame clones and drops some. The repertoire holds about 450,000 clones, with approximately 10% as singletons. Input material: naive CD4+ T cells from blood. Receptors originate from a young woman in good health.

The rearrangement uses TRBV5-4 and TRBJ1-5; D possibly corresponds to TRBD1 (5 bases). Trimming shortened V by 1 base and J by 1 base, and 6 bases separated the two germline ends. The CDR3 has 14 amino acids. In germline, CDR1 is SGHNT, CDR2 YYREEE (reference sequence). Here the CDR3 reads CASSLWGSNQPQHF. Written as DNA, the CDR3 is TGTGCCAGCAGCTTGTGGGGCAGCAATCAGCCCCAGCATTTT.

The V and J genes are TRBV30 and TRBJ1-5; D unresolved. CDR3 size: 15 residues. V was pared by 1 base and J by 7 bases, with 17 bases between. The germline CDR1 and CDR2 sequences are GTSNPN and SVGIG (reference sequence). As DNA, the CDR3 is TGTGCCTGGAGTGGACCAGCCCCTATGAGGCAGCCCCAGCATTTT. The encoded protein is CAWSGPAPMRQPQHF.

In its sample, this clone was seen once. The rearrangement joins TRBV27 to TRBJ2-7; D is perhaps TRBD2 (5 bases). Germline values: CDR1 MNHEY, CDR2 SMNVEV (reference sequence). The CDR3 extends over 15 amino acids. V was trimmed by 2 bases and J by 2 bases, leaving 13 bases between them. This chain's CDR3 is CASSLGASQTYEQYF. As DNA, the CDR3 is TGTGCCAGCAGTTTAGGTGCTAGCCAGACCTACGAGCAGTACTTC.

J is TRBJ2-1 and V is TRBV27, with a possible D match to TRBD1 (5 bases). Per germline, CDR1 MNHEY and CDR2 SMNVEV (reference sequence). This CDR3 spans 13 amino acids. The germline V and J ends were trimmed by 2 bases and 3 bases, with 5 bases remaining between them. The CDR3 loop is CASSLQGYNEQFF. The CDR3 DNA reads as TGTGCCAGCAGTTTACAGGGCTACAATGAGCAGTTCTTC.

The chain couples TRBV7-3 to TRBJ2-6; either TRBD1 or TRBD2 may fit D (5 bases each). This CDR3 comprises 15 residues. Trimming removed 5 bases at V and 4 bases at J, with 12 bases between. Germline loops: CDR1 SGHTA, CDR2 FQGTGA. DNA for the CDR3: TGTGCCAGCAGCACCTACGGGGCGGGGGCCAACGTCCTGACTTTC. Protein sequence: CASSTYGAGANVLTF.

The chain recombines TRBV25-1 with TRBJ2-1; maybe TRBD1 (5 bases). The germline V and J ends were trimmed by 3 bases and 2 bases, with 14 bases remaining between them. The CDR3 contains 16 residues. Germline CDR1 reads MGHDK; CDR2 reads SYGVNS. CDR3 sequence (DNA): TGTGCCAGCAGTGATGTCCCTCAGGGTGCCTACAATGAGCAGTTCTTC. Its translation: CASSDVPQGAYNEQFF.

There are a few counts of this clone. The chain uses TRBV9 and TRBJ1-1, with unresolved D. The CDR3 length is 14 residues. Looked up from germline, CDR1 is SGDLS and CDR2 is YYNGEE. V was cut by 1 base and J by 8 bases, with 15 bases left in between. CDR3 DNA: TGTGCCAGCAGCGTAACCCTCGATGCTGGCGAAGCTTTCTTT. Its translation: CASSVTLDAGEAFF.

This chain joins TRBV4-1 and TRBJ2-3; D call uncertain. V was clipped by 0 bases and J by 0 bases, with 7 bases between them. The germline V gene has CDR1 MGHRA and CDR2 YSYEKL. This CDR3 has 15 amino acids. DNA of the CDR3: TGCGCCAGCAGCCAAGACGGGCTAAGCACAGATACGCAGTATTTT. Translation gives CASSQDGLSTDTQYF.

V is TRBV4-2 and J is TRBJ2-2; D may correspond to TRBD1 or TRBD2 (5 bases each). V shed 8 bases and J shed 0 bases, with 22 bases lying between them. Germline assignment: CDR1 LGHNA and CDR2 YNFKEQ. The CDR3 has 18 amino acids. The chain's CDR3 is CASQPKDRDPANTGELFF. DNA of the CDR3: TGTGCCAGCCAGCCCAAAGACCGGGACCCTGCGAACACCGGGGAGCTGTTTTTT.

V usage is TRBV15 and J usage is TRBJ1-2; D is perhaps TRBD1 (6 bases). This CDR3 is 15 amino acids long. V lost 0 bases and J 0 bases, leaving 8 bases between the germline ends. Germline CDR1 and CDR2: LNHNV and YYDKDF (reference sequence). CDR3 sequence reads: CATSREGGSNYGYTF. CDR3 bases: TGTGCCACCAGCAGAGAGGGGGGCTCTAACTATGGCTACACCTTC.

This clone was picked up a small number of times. CDR3 residues: CASSQTLAGADSPLHF. The CDR3 DNA follows: TGCGCCAGCAGCCAAACGTTGGCCGGGGCTGATTCACCCCTCCACTTT. The V call is TRBV4-1, the J call TRBJ1-6; tentative D call: TRBD1 (5 bases). Trimming left V 2 bases short and J 8 bases short, with 16 bases between. CDR3 length equals 16 residues. Germline values: CDR1 MGHRA, CDR2 YSYEKL.

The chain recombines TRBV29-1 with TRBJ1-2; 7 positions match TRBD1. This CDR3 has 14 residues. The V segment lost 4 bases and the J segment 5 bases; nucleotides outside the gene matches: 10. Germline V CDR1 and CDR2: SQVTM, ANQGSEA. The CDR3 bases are TGCAGCGTTGGGCTGATGGCAGGGGGGTATGGCTACACCTTC. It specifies CSVGLMAGGYGYTF. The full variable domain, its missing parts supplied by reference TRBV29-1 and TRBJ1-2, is SAVISQKPSRDICQRGTSLTIQCQVDSQVTMMFWYRQQPGQSLTLIATANQGSEATYESGFVIDKFPISRPNLTFSTLTVSNMSPEDSSIYLCSVGLMAGGYGYTFGSGTRLTVV.

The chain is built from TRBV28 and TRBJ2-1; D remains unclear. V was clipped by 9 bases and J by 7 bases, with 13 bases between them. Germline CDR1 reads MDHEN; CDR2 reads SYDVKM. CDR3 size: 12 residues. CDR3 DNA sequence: TGTGCCAGTACCGAGGTTTCGAATGAGCAGTTCTTC. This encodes CASTEVSNEQFF.

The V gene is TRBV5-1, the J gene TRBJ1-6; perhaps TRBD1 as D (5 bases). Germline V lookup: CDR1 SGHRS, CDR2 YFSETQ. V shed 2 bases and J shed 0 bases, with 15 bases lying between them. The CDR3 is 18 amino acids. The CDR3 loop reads CASSLGHQLSSYNSPLHF. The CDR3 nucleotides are TGCGCCAGCAGCTTAGGACATCAGCTAAGCTCCTATAATTCACCCCTCCACTTT.

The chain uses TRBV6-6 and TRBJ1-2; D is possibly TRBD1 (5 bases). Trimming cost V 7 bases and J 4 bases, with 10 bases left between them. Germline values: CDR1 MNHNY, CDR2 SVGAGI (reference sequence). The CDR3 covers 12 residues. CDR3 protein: CASKQGGYGYTF. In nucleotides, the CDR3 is TGTGCCAGCAAGCAGGGAGGCTATGGCTACACCTTC.

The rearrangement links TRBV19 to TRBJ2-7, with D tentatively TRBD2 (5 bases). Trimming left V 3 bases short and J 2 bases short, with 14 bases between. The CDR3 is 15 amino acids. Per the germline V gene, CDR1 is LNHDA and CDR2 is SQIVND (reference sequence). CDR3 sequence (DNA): TGTGCCAGTAGTATCGGCTCGGGGAGCCCCTACGAGCAGTACTTC. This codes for CASSIGSGSPYEQYF.

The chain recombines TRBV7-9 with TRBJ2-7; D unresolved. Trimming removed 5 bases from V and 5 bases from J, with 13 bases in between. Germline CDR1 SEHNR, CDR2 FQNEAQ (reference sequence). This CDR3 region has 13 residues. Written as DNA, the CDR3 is TGTGCCAGCAGCCAGACACGTAACCACGAGCAGTACTTC. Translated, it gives CASSQTRNHEQYF.